This section outlines one TCR beta chain sequence together with its context. Its antigen is not identified. Time point defined: patch test 2, 6 weeks after DPC sensitization. Treatment: therapeutic diphenylcyclopropenone sensitization with weekly scalp DPC. This entry is derived from a study of human T cells and chemical hapten exposure. Study as a whole: Skin on the upper inner arm, roughly 2 cm by roughly 2 cm in size, was sensitized with 2% DPC. The study, taken as a whole, reports: The presence of alopecia in the donors means their immune response may differ from healthy people's. Counts of expanded TCRs (at PT1) showed a positive correlation with patch test score.

TCRdb processed the RACE reads anew with MiXCR; each CDR3 protein has one entry. The profile covers a few hundred thousand distinct CDR3 sequences, with 6% to 7% appearing a single time and over 5.5% taken by the ten largest. Germline V gene sequence: CDR1 SGHNT, CDR2 YYREEE (reference sequence). The CDR3 covers 17 residues. Losses at the gene ends were 5 bases for V and 0 bases for J; bases not matched to a gene: 8. The clonotype comes from a woman aged 18-30 years with alopecia areata. Some clones in this sample may be carry-over from other donors' samples. The specimen was whole blood, collected in connection with sensitization to the hapten diphenylcyclopropenone (DPC). The rearrangement uses TRBV5-4 and TRBJ2-3, with 11 bases fitting TRBD2. The CDR3 spells CASSPSSGGRSTDTQYF. CDR3 DNA: TGTGCCAGCAGTCCATCTAGCGGGGGGCGCAGCACAGATACGCAGTATTTT.